The 2 T cell receptor beta chains in this list originate from one sample, sequenced in a study of blood T cell repertoires in COVID-19. Assay used: immunoSEQ multiplex PCR; TCRdb lists only in-frame clones, some missing. The sample yields a few hundred thousand clones, roughly 89% seen once. The specimen was peripheral blood. Receptors originate from a woman in her thirties or forties who had recovered from COVID-19.

The V gene is TRBV12-3 or TRBV12-4, the J gene TRBJ1-1; D is perhaps TRBD1 (6 bases). The CDR3 runs 13 residues. With 5 bases removed from V and 4 bases from J, the gap between germline ends came to 11 bases. The CDR3 DNA reads as TGTGCCAGCAGTATCCAGGGGATCACTGAAGCTTTCTTT. Translating it yields CASSIQGITEAFF.

The chain joins TRBV6-5 to TRBJ2-7; the D gene is possibly TRBD1 (5 bases). The length of the CDR3 is 14 residues. The germline V gene has CDR1 MNHEY and CDR2 SVGAGI. Trimming shortened V by 6 bases and J by 6 bases, and 18 bases separated the two germline ends. The CDR3 region is CASSPRWEGAEQYF. DNA of the CDR3: TGTGCCAGCAGCCCCAGGTGGGAAGGGGCCGAGCAGTACTTC.